The sequence of this T cell receptor (beta chain) was determined in a study of blood T cell repertoires in COVID-19. Study-level information: Some COVID-19 samples were acute and others convalescent; all came from the United States, Italy and Spain. In each case, the material was cDNA or gDNA derived from T cells, B-cell-depleted T cells, or PBMCs.

In the source study's methods: Reference gene primer amplification yielded estimated nucleated cell counts. Libraries were prepared by immunoSEQ multiplex PCR; TCRdb keeps only in-frame clonotypes and omits some of them. That table supplies the V and J calls and clone size; D and trimming were determined from the DNA. The top ten hold roughly 3.6% of the sample, which has roughly 100,000 clones, around 90% seen once. With 0 bases removed from V and 4 bases from J, the gap between germline ends came to 7 bases. The CDR3 length is 14 residues. In germline, CDR1 is SGHRS, CDR2 YFSETQ. This receptor was taken from an older woman with acute or convalescent COVID-19. The chain employs TRBV5-1 and TRBJ1-4; D possibly corresponds to TRBD1 (5 bases). The sample comprised peripheral blood. The CDR3 is CASSLAGFNEKLFF. DNA for the CDR3: TGCGCCAGCAGCTTGGCAGGGTTTAATGAAAAACTGTTTTTT.